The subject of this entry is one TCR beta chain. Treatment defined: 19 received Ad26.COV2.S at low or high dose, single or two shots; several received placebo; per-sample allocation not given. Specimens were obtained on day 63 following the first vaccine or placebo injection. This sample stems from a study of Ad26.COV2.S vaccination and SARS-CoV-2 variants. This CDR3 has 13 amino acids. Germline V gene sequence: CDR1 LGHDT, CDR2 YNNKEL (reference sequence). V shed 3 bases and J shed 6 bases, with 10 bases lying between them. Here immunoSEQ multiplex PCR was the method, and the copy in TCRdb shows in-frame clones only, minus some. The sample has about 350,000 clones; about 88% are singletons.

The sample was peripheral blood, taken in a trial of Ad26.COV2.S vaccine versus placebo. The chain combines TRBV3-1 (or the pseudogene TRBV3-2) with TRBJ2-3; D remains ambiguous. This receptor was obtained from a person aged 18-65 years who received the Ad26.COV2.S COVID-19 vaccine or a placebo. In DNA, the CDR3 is TGTGCCAGCAGCCAGTTGGCCGCGGATACGCAGTATTTT. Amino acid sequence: CASSQLAADTQYF.